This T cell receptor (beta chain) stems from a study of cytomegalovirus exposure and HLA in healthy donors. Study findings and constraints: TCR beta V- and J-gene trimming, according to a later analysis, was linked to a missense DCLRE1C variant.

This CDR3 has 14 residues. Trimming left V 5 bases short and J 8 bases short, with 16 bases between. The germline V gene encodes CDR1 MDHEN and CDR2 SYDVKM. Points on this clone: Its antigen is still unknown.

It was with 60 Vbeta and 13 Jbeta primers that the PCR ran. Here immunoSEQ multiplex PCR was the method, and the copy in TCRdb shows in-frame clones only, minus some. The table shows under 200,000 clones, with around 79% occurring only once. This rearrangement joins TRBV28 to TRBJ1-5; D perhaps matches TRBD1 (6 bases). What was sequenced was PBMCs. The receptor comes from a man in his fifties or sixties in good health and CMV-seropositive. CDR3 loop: CASSPGVALKPQHF. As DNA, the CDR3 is TGTGCCAGCAGTCCAGGGGTCGCCCTTAAGCCCCAGCATTTT.